This TCR beta chain was identified during a study of OX40 agonist ivuxolimab in advanced cancers. Study-wide background: The patients received agonistic anti-OX40 (CD134) antibody ivuxolimab. Participants could have had prior anti-PD-1, anti-PD-L1 or anti-CTLA-4 therapy, and around 40% had some. The study, taken as a whole, reports: Average numbers of expanded clones were greater in CD8+ T cells than in CD4+. The CD4+ and CD8+ T cells in the blood had expanded clonally by week 6 at 0.1 to 3.0 mg/kg.

This clone was recorded a few times. Its antigen is undetermined. Data came from immunoSEQ multiplex PCR; TCRdb stores just in-frame clones and leaves some out. The sample consists of approximately 61,000 clones, roughly 80% of them appearing once. V was clipped by 0 bases and J by 4 bases; unmatched bases: 5. Germline V lookup: CDR1 SGHVS, CDR2 FQNEAQ. The CDR3 is 16 amino acids. The sample was CD4+ or CD8+ T cells sorted from blood, taken in a trial of the OX40 agonist ivuxolimab. The rearrangement joins TRBV7-8 to TRBJ2-2; TRBD2 aligns across 7 bases. The clonotype comes from an adult with an advanced solid tumor such as melanoma, head and neck, liver or kidney cancer. CDR3 amino acids: CASSLAGGGVTGELFF. The CDR3 nucleotides read TGTGCCAGCAGCTTAGCAGGCGGGGGTGTCACCGGGGAGCTGTTTTTT.